The subject of this entry is one TCR beta chain. Authors' methods: Estimated nucleated cell counts came from reference gene primer amplification. Clones were read by immunoSEQ multiplex PCR, and TCRdb kept only the in-frame ones, dropping some. The DNA gave D and trimming, while V, J and clone size come from that table. Of 150,000 to 200,000 clones listed, roughly 80% were seen once; the top ten hold 11%. V dropped 0 bases and J dropped 1 base, with 7 bases sitting between them. The CDR3 runs 15 residues. CDR1 and CDR2 from the germline V gene are ENHRY and SYGVKD. Everyone who took part was about 18 to 89 years old, and they came from fewer than 25 US areas. Assignment of participants to cohorts was predicated upon participant-reported clinical history. Recovery meant two consecutive negative NP/OP PCR tests, professional clearance, or resolved symptoms. This sample was taken from a study of blood T cell repertoires in COVID-19.

Sample: PBMCs or T cells enriched from blood (not recorded which). The gene calls are TRBV10-3 and TRBJ1-5; no definite D call. This receptor was identified in a man in his fifties or sixties who had recovered from COVID-19. The CDR3 coding sequence is TGTGCCATCAGTGAGTCTGAGTTCAGCAATCAGCCCCAGCATTTT. Its protein is CAISESEFSNQPQHF.